These 21 T cell receptor beta chains share one sample of origin, sequenced in a study of control samples from healthy donors and cancer patients. This table comes from immunoSEQ multiplex PCR, and its TCRdb copy is limited to in-frame clones, with some not included. Among roughly 90,000 clones listed, approximately 95% were seen once. Sequences were obtained from blood. All receptors come from a woman aged 25 to 39 in good health.

The chain has TRBV11-2 and TRBJ2-6; a weak D match, TRBD2 (5 bases). Trimming cost V 1 base and J 4 bases, with 14 bases left between them. The CDR3 consists of 17 residues. Germline loops: CDR1 SGHAT, CDR2 FQNNGV. CDR3 loop: CASSLVTRVAGANVLTF. The CDR3 DNA reads TGTGCCAGCAGCTTAGTTACGAGGGTTGCCGGGGCCAACGTCCTGACTTTC.

The V and J genes are TRBV28 and TRBJ2-3; D call uncertain. From germline, CDR1 is MDHEN and CDR2 SYDVKM. Trimming left V 6 bases short and J 0 bases short, with 7 bases between. CDR3 length: 13 amino acids. Here the CDR3 reads CASSPGSTDTQYF. The CDR3 DNA reads TGTGCCAGCAGCCCTGGAAGCACAGATACGCAGTATTTT.

The chain combines TRBV19 with TRBJ2-1; D is perhaps TRBD1 (5 bases). Germline V gives CDR1 LNHDA, CDR2 SQIVND (reference sequence). Between the trimmed V and J ends, which lost 6 bases and 2 bases, there was a span of 17 bases. CDR3 size: 16 residues. As DNA, the CDR3 is TGTGCCAGTAGCCTCACCCACAGGACCACCTACAATGAGCAGTTCTTC. Translated: CASSLTHRTTYNEQFF.

This clone has only one observation. The V and J genes are TRBV3-1 (or the pseudogene TRBV3-2) and TRBJ2-3; D is unclear. The CDR3 runs to 15 residues. Germline CDR1 is LGHDT and CDR2 is YNNKEL (reference sequence). The V end was cut by 0 bases, the J end by 0 bases, with 7 bases between. The CDR3 DNA reads TGTGCCAGCAGCCAAGATGTGGGAAGCACAGATACGCAGTATTTT. It translates to CASSQDVGSTDTQYF.

J is TRBJ1-5 and V is TRBV6-5; maybe TRBD1 (5 bases). Trimming took 4 bases from V and 0 from J, leaving 10 bases between them. The CDR3 spans 15 residues. Germline lookup yields CDR1 MNHEY and CDR2 SVGAGI. The CDR3 is CASSLDSVSNQPQHF. CDR3 nucleotides: TGTGCCAGCAGTTTAGACAGCGTTAGCAATCAGCCCCAGCATTTT.

V gene TRBV5-1 combines with J gene TRBJ2-1; 12 positions match TRBD2. CDR1 SGHRS and CDR2 YFSETQ come from the germline V gene. The CDR3 has 18 residues. J lost 2 bases, V lost 0 bases, and 6 bases had no gene match. The CDR3, as DNA: TGCGCCAGCAGCTTGGAGTCTAGCGGGGGGGCCCCCTACAATGAGCAGTTCTTC. The encoded protein is CASSLESSGGAPYNEQFF.

The V gene is TRBV25-1, the J gene TRBJ2-1; TRBD1 or TRBD2 may be the D gene (5 bases each). From germline, CDR1 is MGHDK and CDR2 SYGVNS. V was clipped by 3 bases and J by 5 bases, with 17 bases between them. The CDR3 length is 16 residues. Written as DNA, the CDR3 is TGTGCCAGCAGTGACCTTCGGGGCCTCGCTGACAATGAGCAGTTCTTC. This codes for CASSDLRGLADNEQFF.

The chain uses TRBV19 and TRBJ1-1; D remains ambiguous. The germline CDR1 and CDR2 sequences are LNHDA and SQIVND (reference sequence). V was cut by 2 bases and J by 6 bases, with 13 bases left in between. The CDR3 loop spans 14 amino acids. CDR3 amino acids: CASSISAAIPEAFF. The CDR3 DNA is TGTGCCAGTAGTATATCGGCTGCGATCCCTGAAGCTTTCTTT.

The J gene is TRBJ2-5, the V gene TRBV7-8; TRBD1 agrees at 7 bases. V gave up 1 base and J gave up 6 bases; unmatched junction bases: 5. Germline V gene lookup returns CDR1 SGHVS and CDR2 FQNEAQ. The CDR3 totals 14 residues. The CDR3, as DNA: TGTGCCAGCAGCTTAGTGGACAGGTGGAAGACCCAGTACTTC. It yields the protein CASSLVDRWKTQYF. The full variable domain, its missing parts supplied by reference TRBV7-8 and TRBJ2-5, is GAGVSQSPRYKVAKRGQDVALRCDPISGHVSLFWYQQALGQGPEFLTYFQNEAQLDKSGLPSDRFFAERPEGSVSTLKIQRTQQEDSAVYLCASSLVDRWKTQYFGPGTRLLVL.

V usage is TRBV5-1 and J usage is TRBJ2-3; perhaps TRBD1 as D (6 bases). The V gene lost 0 bases and the J gene lost 2 bases, with 10 bases spanning the gap. CDR1 SGHRS and CDR2 YFSETQ come from the germline V gene. The CDR3 loop spans 15 amino acids. CDR3 region: CASSLADRSTDTQYF. CDR3 DNA sequence: TGCGCCAGCAGCTTGGCGGACAGATCCACAGATACGCAGTATTTT.

The chain recombines TRBV19 with TRBJ1-2; D may be TRBD1 (6 bases). The CDR3 consists of 13 residues. V was trimmed by 10 bases and J by 2 bases, leaving 14 bases between them. Germline V gives CDR1 LNHDA, CDR2 SQIVND (reference sequence). The CDR3 nucleotides read TGTGCCATTGGGGCAGGGGAGAACTATGGCTACACCTTC. Protein product: CAIGAGENYGYTF.

The CDR3 DNA follows: TGTGCCAGCAGCTCCACTAGCGGGGGGGTAAATACGCAGTATTTT. Protein: CASSSTSGGVNTQYF. The chain is built from TRBV7-9 and TRBJ2-3; 13 bases match TRBD2. Germline V lookup: CDR1 SEHNR, CDR2 FQNEAQ (reference sequence). The CDR3 has 15 residues. The ends lost 4 bases at V and 7 bases at J; junction bases unmatched: 5.

The genes are TRBV6-5 and TRBJ1-2, with D perhaps matching TRBD1 (5 bases). V was cut by 9 bases and J by 4 bases, with 9 bases left in between. This CDR3 is built from 11 residues. The germline V gene has CDR1 MNHEY and CDR2 SVGAGI. CDR3 in amino acids: CARDSTYGYTF. The DNA of the CDR3 is TGTGCCAGAGACAGTACCTATGGCTACACCTTC.

This chain connects TRBV19 to TRBJ1-2, with TRBD1 identical over 12 bases. This CDR3 is built from 17 residues. V dropped 5 bases and J dropped 0; count of bases not matched to a gene: 7. Germline values: CDR1 LNHDA, CDR2 SQIVND (reference sequence). The CDR3 DNA is TGTGCCAGTAGTCCGGGGACAGGGGGCTTGTCTAACTATGGCTACACCTTC. It is translated as CASSPGTGGLSNYGYTF.

As regards this clone: In the same sample, other DNA sequences code for this CDR3. This sequence joins TRBV9 and TRBJ1-2; D unclear. V was clipped by 3 bases and J by 5 bases, with 11 bases between them. Germline-derived CDR1 and CDR2 are SGDLS and YYNGEE. The CDR3 contains 13 residues. DNA of the CDR3: TGTGCCAGCAGCGCCTCAGACGGGTATGGCTACACCTTC. Protein sequence: CASSASDGYGYTF.

The chain has TRBV5-1 and TRBJ1-1; 7 positions match TRBD1. The CDR3 totals 14 residues. The V gene end was trimmed by 1 base and the J gene end by 5 bases; junction bases not matched to a gene: 5. Germline CDR1 SGHRS, CDR2 YFSETQ. In DNA form, the CDR3 reads TGCGCCAGCAGCTTGCAGGGGGATGGTACTGAAGCTTTCTTT. Translated, it gives CASSLQGDGTEAFF.

This clone is medium-sized by share. The J gene is TRBJ1-4, the V gene TRBV19; D not certain. Germline V gene sequence: CDR1 LNHDA, CDR2 SQIVND (reference sequence). CDR3 length: 12 residues. Trimming cost V 4 bases and J 8 bases, with 8 bases left between them. CDR3 DNA: TGTGCCAGTAGTACGCAAAGGGAAAAACTGTTTTTT. Amino acids: CASSTQREKLFF.

The chain uses TRBV6-1 and TRBJ1-2, with 7 bases aligning to TRBD1. The CDR3 has 13 amino acids. Germline CDR1 MNHNS, CDR2 SASEGT. The trim removed 1 base at V and 8 bases at J, leaving 4 bases unmatched. CDR3 sequence (DNA): TGTGCCAGCAGTGAAGTAACAGGGGCGGGCTACACCTTC. Protein: CASSEVTGAGYTF.

The chain recombines TRBV27 with TRBJ1-1, with 7 bases that match TRBD1. The V gene's germline CDR1 is MNHEY and CDR2 SMNVEV (reference sequence). The CDR3 is 16 residues long. The trim removed 5 bases at V and 0 bases at J, leaving 9 bases unmatched. For the CDR3, the DNA is TGTGCCAGCAGTCCACGGACAGGAGACATGAACACTGAAGCTTTCTTT. The encoded protein is CASSPRTGDMNTEAFF.

J is TRBJ1-3 and V is TRBV11-3; 7 nucleotides match TRBD1. The germline V gene encodes CDR1 SGHNT and CDR2 YENEEA. With V trimmed by 1 base and J by 0 bases, 9 bases remained unmatched. The CDR3 sequence is 18 residues long. DNA for the CDR3: TGTGCCAGCAGCTTAGTAGGGGGACAGCGGCGCTCTGGAAACACCATATATTTT. Translated, it gives CASSLVGGQRRSGNTIYF.

The chain is built from TRBV7-8 and TRBJ2-7; no reliable D call. Germline V gene data show CDR1 as SGHVS and CDR2 as FQNEAQ. V lost 3 bases, J lost 1 base, and 16 bases lay in between. CDR3 size: 16 residues. The CDR3 nucleotides are TGTGCCAGCAGCTTTAGGTCTAGGGAAACATCCTACGAGCAGTACTTC. Residues: CASSFRSRETSYEQYF.